This TCR beta chain emerged from a study of T cell responses to AZD1222 COVID-19 vaccine. Study observations and caveats: Regions 160-218 and 743-854 held dominance among vaccine-associated CD4 TCRs, which spanned spike.

Libraries were prepared by immunoSEQ multiplex PCR; TCRdb keeps only in-frame clonotypes and omits some of them. The sample yields more than 150,000 clones, 94% seen once. Details on this clone: The antigen remains undetermined.

This CDR3 is 14 amino acids long. In germline, CDR1 is WNHNN, CDR2 SYGVQD (reference sequence). V lost 2 bases, J lost 6 bases, and 13 bases lay in between. The V and J genes are TRBV10-1 and TRBJ1-1, with D tentatively TRBD1 (5 bases). The TCR sequence derives from an adult who received the AZD1222 COVID-19 vaccine. Sequencing was performed on peripheral blood, taken 28 days after the second AZD1222 dose. The CDR3 bases are TGCGCCAGCAGTGAGAGCCCAGGGAGGGCTGAAGCTTTCTTT. The encoded protein is CASSESPGRAEAFF.